These T cell receptor beta chains were read from a single sample in a study of tissue T cells after allogeneic stem cell transplantation. The repertoire was sequenced with immunoSEQ multiplex PCR; TCRdb's copy has only in-frame clones and lacks some. The sample records about 40,000 clones, roughly 90% being singletons. The starting material was blood, obtained before transplantation. These receptors all come from a woman between 35 and 75 years old who later had graft-versus-host disease after an allogeneic stem cell transplant. Both conserved end residues are part of each CDR3. D genes are given only for firm matches. The size of a clone is reported for some rows only, either as once, few or many, or as a class for expanded clones.

cdr3_length	v_call	clone_size	d_call	j_call	cdr3_nt	cdr3_aa
14	TRBV4-1	-	-	TRBJ2-3	TGCGCCAGCAGCCCACAAGAAATGGGGGATACGCAGTATTTT	CASSPQEMGDTQYF
18	TRBV5-5	-	TRBD1	TRBJ2-1	TGTGCCAGCAGCCCAATAGTAAGTTCCTGGGACAGTTACAATGAGCAGTTCTTC	CASSPIVSSWDSYNEQFF
14	TRBV11-2	-	-	TRBJ2-2	TGTGCCAGCAGCCGGCGGGCGAACACCGGGGAGCTGTTTTTT	CASSRRANTGELFF
13	TRBV7-2	-	-	TRBJ1-1	TGTGCCAGCAGCGTCAACAGAAACACTGAAGCTTTCTTT	CASSVNRNTEAFF
13	TRBV10-3	-	TRBD1	TRBJ1-1	TGTGCCACTCACAGGGGTTCGAACACTGAAGCTTTCTTT	CATHRGSNTEAFF
14	TRBV11-2	few	-	TRBJ1-6	TGTGCCAGCAGCTTAGGGGGCTATAATTCACCCCTCCACTTT	CASSLGGYNSPLHF
13	TRBV7-2	-	-	TRBJ1-1	TGTGCCAGCACCTTACGGGCGAACACTGAAGCTTTCTTT	CASTLRANTEAFF
15	TRBV7-2	-	TRBD1	TRBJ2-2	TGTGCCAGCAGCACCCGGACAGGGAACACCGGGGAGCTGTTTTTT	CASSTRTGNTGELFF
15	TRBV11-2	-	-	TRBJ1-5	TGTGCCAGCAGCTCGCCAGGGTTTTTCAATCAGCCCCAGCATTTT	CASSSPGFFNQPQHF
14	TRBV30	-	-	TRBJ2-7	TGTGCCTGGGGGGGGACGGTCTCGGGATACGAGCAGTACTTC	CAWGGTVSGYEQYF